These 6 T cell receptor beta chains share one sample of origin, sequenced in a study of T cell responses to AZD1222 COVID-19 vaccine. Clones were sequenced by immunoSEQ multiplex PCR, and TCRdb holds only the in-frame ones, with some missing. Among over 100,000 clones listed, roughly nine tenths were seen once. This sample comprised peripheral blood, obtained on day 0 of AZD1222 vaccination. The receptor set was obtained from an adult in good health.

The J gene is TRBJ2-3, the V gene TRBV3-1 (or the pseudogene TRBV3-2); no clear D. The V gene lost 4 bases and the J gene lost 4 bases, with 15 bases spanning the gap. This CDR3 is 15 amino acids long. CDR1 is LGHDT, CDR2 YNNKEL, per germline (reference sequence). In nucleotides, the CDR3 is TGTGCCAGCAGCCTCCTCGAGTCGGGCGCAGATACGCAGTATTTT. It yields the protein CASSLLESGADTQYF.

The CDR3 loop is CASSEGRWANQPQHF. The CDR3, as DNA: TGTGCCAGCAGTGAGGGTAGGTGGGCCAATCAGCCCCAGCATTTT. V and J are TRBV2 and TRBJ1-5; D is unresolved. CDR3 length equals 15 residues. CDR1 SNHLY and CDR2 FYNNEI come from the germline V gene. V dropped 3 bases and J dropped 3 bases, with 12 bases sitting between them.

The chain joins TRBV21-1 to TRBJ1-1. TRBV21-1 is termed a pseudogene. This CDR3 has 15 residues. CDR3 sequence (DNA): TGTGCCAGCAGCAAGATATTGGGTCTGAACACTGAAGCTTTCTTT. This encodes CASSKILGLNTEAFF.

The chain links TRBV4-3 to TRBJ1-2; possibly TRBD1 for D (6 bases). V was pared by 4 bases and J by 2 bases, with 8 bases between. CDR1 is LGHNA and CDR2 is YSLEER in the germline V gene. CDR3 length equals 13 residues. The CDR3 DNA follows: TGCGCCAGCAGCCTTGACAGGAACTATGGCTACACCTTC. It specifies CASSLDRNYGYTF.

This rearrangement joins TRBV10-2 to TRBJ2-5; 9 positions agree with TRBD2. The germline gives CDR1 WSHSY, CDR2 SAAADI. This CDR3 contains 16 residues. J lost 1 base, V lost 2 bases, and 5 bases had no gene match. The CDR3 protein is CASSEMAGGTQETQYF. In DNA form, the CDR3 reads TGCGCCAGCAGTGAGATGGCGGGGGGGACCCAAGAGACCCAGTACTTC.

CDR3 loop: CASSIGPGQGLQETQYF. The CDR3 region has the DNA TGTGCCAGTAGTATTGGCCCCGGACAGGGGCTGCAAGAGACCCAGTACTTC. The rearrangement joins TRBV19 to TRBJ2-5, with 9 positions matching TRBD1. V was pared by 3 bases and J by 2 bases, with 10 bases of the junction left unmatched. The germline gives CDR1 LNHDA, CDR2 SQIVND (reference sequence). The CDR3 covers 17 residues.